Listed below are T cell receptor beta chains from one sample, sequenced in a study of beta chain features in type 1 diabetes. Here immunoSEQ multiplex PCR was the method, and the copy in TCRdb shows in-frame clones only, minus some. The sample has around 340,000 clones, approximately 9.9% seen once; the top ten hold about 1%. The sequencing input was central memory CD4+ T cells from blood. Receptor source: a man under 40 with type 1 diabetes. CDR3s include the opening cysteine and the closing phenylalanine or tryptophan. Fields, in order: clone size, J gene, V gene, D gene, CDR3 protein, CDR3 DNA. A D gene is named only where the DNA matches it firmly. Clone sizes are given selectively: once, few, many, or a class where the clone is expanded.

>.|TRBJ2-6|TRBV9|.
CASSVVGSGANVLTF
TGTGCCAGCAGCGTAGTAGGCTCTGGGGCCAACGTCCTGACTTTC
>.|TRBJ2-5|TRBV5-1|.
CASSRDNPSQETQYF
TGCGCCAGCAGTCGGGACAACCCCAGCCAAGAGACCCAGTACTTC
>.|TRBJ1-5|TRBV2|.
CASSGGGSSNQPQHF
TGTGCCAGCAGTGGAGGCGGTTCAAGCAATCAGCCCCAGCATTTT
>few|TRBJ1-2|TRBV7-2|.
CASSPYREGGYTF
TGTGCCAGCAGCCCCTACCGGGAAGGTGGCTACACCTTC
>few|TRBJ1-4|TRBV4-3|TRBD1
CASSQGDRANEKLFF
TGCGCCAGCAGCCAAGGGGACAGAGCTAATGAAAAACTGTTTTTT
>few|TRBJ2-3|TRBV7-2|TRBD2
CASSSTSADTQYF
TGTGCCAGCAGCTCGACTAGCGCGGATACGCAGTATTTT
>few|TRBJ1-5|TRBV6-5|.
CASSTGSQPQHF
TGTGCCAGCAGCACCGGGAGTCAGCCCCAGCATTTT
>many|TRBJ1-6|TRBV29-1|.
CSVQQGSSSPLHF
TGCAGCGTCCAACAGGGATCGAGCTCACCCCTCCACTTT
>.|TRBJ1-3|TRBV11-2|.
CASSIRGNTIYF
TGTGCCAGCAGCATTCGGGGAAACACCATATATTTT
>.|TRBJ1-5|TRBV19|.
CASSPRGEKPQHF
TGTGCCAGTAGTCCCCGAGGGGAAAAGCCCCAGCATTTT
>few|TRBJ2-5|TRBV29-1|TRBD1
CSVDRGRETQYF
TGCAGCGTTGACAGGGGGAGAGAGACCCAGTACTTC
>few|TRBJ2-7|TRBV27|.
CASRRPGLSSYEQYF
TGTGCCAGCAGGAGGCCAGGATTAAGCTCCTACGAGCAGTACTTC
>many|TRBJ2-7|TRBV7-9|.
CASSLDSEQYF
TGTGCCAGCAGCTTGGACTCGGAGCAGTACTTC
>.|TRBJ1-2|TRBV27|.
CASSQTYGQSGTF
TGTGCCAGCAGCCAGACATACGGACAGTCCGGCACCTTC
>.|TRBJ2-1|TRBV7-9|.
CASSYGQGSEQFF
TGTGCCAGCAGCTATGGCCAGGGGAGTGAGCAGTTCTTC
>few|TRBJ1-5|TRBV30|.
CAWSVRTPGGNQPQHF
TGTGCCTGGAGTGTAAGGACCCCGGGAGGCAATCAGCCCCAGCATTTT
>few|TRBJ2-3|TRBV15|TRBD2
CATSGTSLGTDTQYF
TGTGCCACCAGCGGGACTAGTCTGGGGACAGATACGCAGTATTTT
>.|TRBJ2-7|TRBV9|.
CASSPGSLGYEQYF
TGTGCCAGCAGCCCGGGGAGTTTGGGCTACGAGCAGTACTTC
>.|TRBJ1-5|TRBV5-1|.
CASRFRPQHF
TGCGCCAGCAGGTTTCGTCCCCAGCATTTT
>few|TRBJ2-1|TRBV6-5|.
CASSSTGYEQFF
TGTGCCAGCAGTTCTACAGGGTATGAGCAGTTCTTC
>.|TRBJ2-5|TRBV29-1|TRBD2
CSVRLFSGGARETQYF
TGCAGCGTTCGATTATTTAGCGGGGGGGCCAGGGAGACCCAGTACTTC
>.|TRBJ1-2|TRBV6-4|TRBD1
CASSDSTGAGGYTF
TGTGCCAGCAGTGACTCGACAGGGGCGGGCGGCTACACCTTC
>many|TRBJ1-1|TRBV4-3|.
CASSSTQMNTEAFF
TGCGCCAGCAGCTCGACTCAAATGAACACTGAAGCTTTCTTT
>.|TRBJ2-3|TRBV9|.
CASSPPNLSTPYF
TGTGCCAGCAGCCCCCCCAACCTATCCACCCCATATTTT
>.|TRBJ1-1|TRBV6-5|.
CASGTSEAFF
TGTGCCAGCGGAACATCTGAAGCTTTCTTT
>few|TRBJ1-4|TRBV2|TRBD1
CASTLRDRGTNEKLFF
TGTGCCAGCACACTCCGGGACAGGGGCACTAATGAAAAACTGTTTTTT
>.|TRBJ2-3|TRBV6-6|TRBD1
CASRAGTGWTDTQYF
TGTGCCAGCAGAGCCGGGACAGGGTGGACAGATACGCAGTATTTT
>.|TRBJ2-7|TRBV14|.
CASSRSYEQYF
TGTGCCAGCAGCCGATCCTACGAGCAGTACTTC
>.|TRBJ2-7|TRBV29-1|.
CSVGTDSYEQYF
TGCAGCGTTGGGACAGACTCCTACGAGCAGTACTTC
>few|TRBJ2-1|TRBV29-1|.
CSVGAPSPTPRSYNEQFF
TGCAGCGTTGGGGCGCCTAGCCCAACCCCGCGCTCCTACAATGAGCAGTTCTTC
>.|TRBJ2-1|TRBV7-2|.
CASSLVDSSYNEQFF
TGTGCCAGCAGCTTAGTCGACAGTTCCTACAATGAGCAGTTCTTC
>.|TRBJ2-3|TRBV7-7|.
CASSPGINTDTQYF
TGTGCTAGCAGCCCTGGCATTAATACAGATACGCAGTATTTT
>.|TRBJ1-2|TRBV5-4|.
CASSLYGGNYGYTF
TGTGCCAGCAGCTTGTATGGTGGGAACTATGGCTACACCTTC
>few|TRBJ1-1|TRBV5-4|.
CASRRGTTNTEAFF
TGTGCCAGCAGGCGCGGGACAACGAACACTGAAGCTTTCTTT
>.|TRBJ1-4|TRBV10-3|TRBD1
CAISDPDRASSEKLFF
TGTGCCATCAGTGACCCCGACAGGGCGTCGAGTGAAAAACTGTTTTTT
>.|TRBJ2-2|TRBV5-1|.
CASSLRPATNTGELFF
TGCGCCAGCAGCTTGCGACCAGCGACAAACACCGGGGAGCTGTTTTTT
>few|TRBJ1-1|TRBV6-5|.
CASSTPGGNTEAFF
TGTGCCAGCAGTACCCCTGGGGGGAACACTGAAGCTTTCTTT
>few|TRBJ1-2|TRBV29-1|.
CSVEGRGYTF
TGCAGCGTTGAAGGCCGGGGCTACACCTTC
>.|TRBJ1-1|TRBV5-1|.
CASSTGPGTEAFF
TGCGCCAGCAGCACCGGGCCAGGGACTGAAGCTTTCTTT
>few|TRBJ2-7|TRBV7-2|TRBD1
CASSPDRGSYEQYF
TGTGCCAGCAGCCCCGACAGGGGAAGCTACGAGCAGTACTTC
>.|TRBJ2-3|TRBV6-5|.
CASSSQGLSTDTQYF
TGTGCCAGCAGTTCACAGGGACTAAGCACAGATACGCAGTATTTT
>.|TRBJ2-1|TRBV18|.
CASSPARWTNEQFF
TGTGCCAGCTCACCAGCACGCTGGACCAATGAGCAGTTCTTC
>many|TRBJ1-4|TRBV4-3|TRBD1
CASSPHPGTVATNEKLFF
TGCGCCAGCAGCCCTCACCCCGGGACAGTTGCAACTAATGAAAAACTGTTTTTT
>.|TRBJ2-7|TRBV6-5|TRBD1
CASSYSTGQGYEQYF
TGTGCCAGCAGTTACTCGACGGGACAGGGTTACGAGCAGTACTTC
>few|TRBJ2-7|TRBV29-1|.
CSVGQTYEQYF
TGCAGCGTTGGACAGACCTACGAGCAGTACTTC